This passage covers 16 T cell receptor beta chains from one sample sequenced in a study of neoadjuvant anti-PD-1 for oral cavity cancer. The protocol was immunoSEQ multiplex PCR, while the TCRdb copy is restricted to in-frame clones and leaves out a portion. This sample carries 12,000 or so clones, about 70% of them seen once, and the ten largest clones take around 2.4%. The time point was: after neoadjuvant nivolumab, at surgical resection. Sequencing was performed on PBMCs, taken after nivolumab (anti-PD-1) treatment. The receptors were sampled from a person between 35 and 79 years old with oral cavity squamous cell carcinoma.

The chain joins TRBV25-1 to TRBJ2-1; D might be TRBD1 (6 bases). Looked up from germline, CDR1 is MGHDK and CDR2 is SYGVNS. V was clipped by 4 bases and J by 1 base, with 14 bases between them. The CDR3 is made up of 16 amino acids. The CDR3 DNA sequence: TGTGCCAGCAGTGGAACAGGGCCCGAATCCTACAATGAGCAGTTCTTC. Its translation is CASSGTGPESYNEQFF.

The chain couples TRBV10-3 to TRBJ2-7; D unresolved. Trimming took 6 bases from V and 1 from J, leaving 7 bases between them. The germline V gene has CDR1 ENHRY and CDR2 SYGVKD. The CDR3 loop spans 12 amino acids. The CDR3 bases are TGTGCCATCAGCACGGAGTCCTACGAGCAGTACTTC. Translating gives CAISTESYEQYF.

This clone was seen once. The rearrangement joins TRBV6-5 to TRBJ1-1; 9 nucleotides agree with TRBD1. CDR1 is MNHEY, CDR2 SVGAGI, per germline. The CDR3 is made up of 14 amino acids. Trimming removed 8 bases from V and 4 bases from J; junction bases left unmatched: 8. The CDR3 coding sequence is TGTGCCAGCGAGGGACAGGGAGGGGGCACTGAAGCTTTCTTT. The encoded protein is CASEGQGGGTEAFF.

This rearrangement joins TRBV30 to TRBJ2-7, with 11 bases that match TRBD1. Per the germline V gene, CDR1 is GTSNPN and CDR2 is SVGIG (reference sequence). V gave up 5 bases and J gave up 3 bases; unmatched junction bases: 6. The CDR3 spans 14 residues. CDR3 sequence reads: CAWEPGQGDYEQYF. Written as DNA, the CDR3 is TGTGCCTGGGAGCCGGGACAGGGGGACTACGAGCAGTACTTC. The complete variable domain, with remaining parts taken from reference TRBV30 and TRBJ2-7, reads SQTIHQWPATLVQPVGSPLSLECTVEGTSNPNLYWYRQAAGRGLQLLFYSVGIGQISSEVPQNLSASRPQDRQFILSSKKLLLSDSGFYLCAWEPGQGDYEQYFGPGTRLTVT.

The gene calls are TRBV5-1 and TRBJ1-1; D ambiguous. V was pared by 0 bases and J by 0 bases, with 12 bases between. The V gene's germline CDR1 is SGHRS and CDR2 YFSETQ. This CDR3 has 16 residues. The CDR3 DNA follows: TGCGCCAGCAGCTTGGATCCAGTTCCCTTGAACACTGAAGCTTTCTTT. Translation gives CASSLDPVPLNTEAFF.

This clone occurred a few times. This sequence joins TRBV27 and TRBJ1-2, with D maybe TRBD1 (6 bases). Trimming stripped 3 bases from V and 10 bases from J, with 15 bases between. Germline loops: CDR1 MNHEY, CDR2 SMNVEV (reference sequence). The CDR3 contains 13 residues. The CDR3, as DNA: TGTGCCAGCAGTTTTGGCAGGGAGGGGGTCTACACCTTC. It encodes CASSFGREGVYTF.

The chain has TRBV5-1 and TRBJ2-3; the match to TRBD1 covers 8 bases. This CDR3 is built from 15 residues. Germline loops: CDR1 SGHRS, CDR2 YFSETQ. With 1 base clipped from V and 5 bases from J, the junction kept 6 bases outside the gene matches. The CDR3 DNA sequence: TGCGCCAGCAGCTTGAGCGGACAGGGAGTAGATACGCAGTATTTT. Protein product: CASSLSGQGVDTQYF.

The table lists this clone with a few counts. The chain recombines TRBV7-8 with TRBJ2-7; tentative D call: TRBD1 (6 bases). The V gene's germline CDR1 is SGHVS and CDR2 FQNEAQ. V lost 2 bases, J lost 2 bases, and 16 bases lay in between. The CDR3 totals 16 residues. As DNA, the CDR3 is TGTGCCAGCAGCTTACCCATCTCAGGGGAAGCCTACGAGCAGTACTTC. It translates to CASSLPISGEAYEQYF.

A note on this clone: Relative to the germline gene, one junction end is altered; a read error may explain this. The rearrangement uses TRBV5-4 and TRBJ2-2; no definite D call. The CDR3 spans 14 residues. Germline V gene data show CDR1 as SGHNT and CDR2 as YYREEE (reference sequence). The CDR3 sequence: CASRLGFNTGELFF. CDR3 in DNA: TGTGCCAGCCGCTTGGGGTTTAACACCGGGGAGCTGTTTTTT.

J is TRBJ1-5 and V is TRBV5-1, with a possible D match to TRBD1 (6 bases). The CDR3 spans 15 residues. V lost 0 bases, J lost 7 bases, and 14 bases lay in between. Per the germline V gene, CDR1 is SGHRS and CDR2 is YFSETQ. The CDR3 region is CASSLVPGERQPQHF. For the CDR3, the DNA is TGCGCCAGCAGCTTGGTCCCAGGGGAACGGCAGCCCCAGCATTTT. The entire variable domain, with the rest obtained from reference TRBV5-1 and TRBJ1-5, is as follows: KAGVTQTPRYLIKTRGQQVTLSCSPISGHRSVSWYQQTPGQGLQFLFEYFSETQRNKGNFPGRFSGRQFSNSRSEMNVSTLELGDSALYLCASSLVPGERQPQHFGDGTRLSIL.

V usage is TRBV4-1 and J usage is TRBJ1-3, with D possibly being TRBD1 (6 bases). Germline loops: CDR1 MGHRA, CDR2 YSYEKL. The CDR3 length is 18 residues. The germline V and J ends were trimmed by 3 bases and 2 bases, with 20 bases remaining between them. CDR3 DNA: TGCGCCAGCAGCCATGGTTATAACAGGGTTAAAACTGGAAACACCATATATTTT. It is translated as CASSHGYNRVKTGNTIYF.

The gene calls are TRBV6-5 and TRBJ1-2; TRBD1 aligns across 7 bases. The V segment lost 7 bases and the J segment 8 bases; nucleotides outside the gene matches: 7. The CDR3 loop spans 12 amino acids. CDR1 is MNHEY, CDR2 SVGAGI, per germline. CDR3 sequence: CASKRQGQGYTF. Here the CDR3 DNA reads TGTGCCAGCAAACGACAGGGTCAGGGCTACACCTTC.

This clone occurred once. This sequence joins TRBV5-1 and TRBJ1-1; 9 bases map to TRBD1. The CDR3 has 13 amino acids. Germline CDR1 is SGHRS and CDR2 is YFSETQ. The J segment lost 11 bases and the V segment lost 4 bases, leaving 9 bases of the junction unmatched. CDR3 sequence (DNA): TGCGCCAGCAGCGCCACTCCCGGGACAGGGGCTTTCTTT. Its protein product is CASSATPGTGAFF.

This chain connects TRBV5-6 to TRBJ2-3, with 9 bases identical to TRBD1. The CDR3 consists of 16 residues. Germline values: CDR1 SGHDT, CDR2 YYEEEE. Germline trimming cut 0 bases from V and 3 bases from J; bases unmatched to any gene: 5. CDR3 protein: CASSLDSGTGTDTQYF. The CDR3 bases are TGTGCCAGCAGCTTGGACAGTGGGACAGGGACAGATACGCAGTATTTT.

The rearrangement joins TRBV19 to TRBJ1-4, with a possible D match to TRBD1 (5 bases). The germline V gene has CDR1 LNHDA and CDR2 SQIVND (reference sequence). Trimming cost V 6 bases and J 5 bases, with 19 bases left between them. The CDR3 loop spans 16 amino acids. The CDR3 spells CASRTLSGTGNEKLFF. DNA for the CDR3: TGTGCCAGTAGAACCTTATCCGGGACGGGGAATGAAAAACTGTTTTTT.

This clone was observed a few times. The chain links TRBV10-1 to TRBJ2-1; D assignment may be TRBD1 or TRBD2 (5 bases each). From germline, CDR1 is WNHNN and CDR2 SYGVQD (reference sequence). With 6 bases removed from V and 5 bases from J, the gap between germline ends came to 14 bases. This CDR3 contains 14 residues. CDR3 coding DNA: TGCGCCAGCAGCCCTCCGGGACGGAACAATGAGCAGTTCTTC. Translation: CASSPPGRNNEQFF.